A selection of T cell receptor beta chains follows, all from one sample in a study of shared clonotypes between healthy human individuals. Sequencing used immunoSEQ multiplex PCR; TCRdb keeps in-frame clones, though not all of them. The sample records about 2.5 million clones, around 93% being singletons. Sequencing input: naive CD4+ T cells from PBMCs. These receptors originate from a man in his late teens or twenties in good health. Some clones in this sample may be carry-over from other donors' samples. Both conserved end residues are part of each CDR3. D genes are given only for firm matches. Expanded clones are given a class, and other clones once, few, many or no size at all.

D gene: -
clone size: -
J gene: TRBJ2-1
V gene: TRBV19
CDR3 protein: CASSIGGQGSRQFF
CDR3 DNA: TGTGCCAGTAGTATTGGGGGGCAGGGATCGAGACAGTTCTTC

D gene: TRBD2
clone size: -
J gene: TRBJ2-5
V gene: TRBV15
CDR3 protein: CATSKYGGRRETQYF
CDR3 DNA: TGTGCCACCAGCAAGTACGGCGGGAGGCGAGAGACCCAGTACTTC

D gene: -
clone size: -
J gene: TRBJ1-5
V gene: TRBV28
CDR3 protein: CASSLGRRPMGQPQHF
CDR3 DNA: TGTGCCAGCAGTTTAGGACGGAGGCCGATGGGACAGCCCCAGCATTTT

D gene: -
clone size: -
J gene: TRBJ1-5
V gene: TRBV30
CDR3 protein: CAWSRTGNQPQHF
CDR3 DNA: TGTGCCTGGAGTCGGACAGGCAATCAGCCCCAGCATTTT

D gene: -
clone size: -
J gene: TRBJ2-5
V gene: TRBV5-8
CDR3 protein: CASSLGHPQETQYF
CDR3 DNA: TGTGCCAGCAGCTTGGGGCATCCCCAAGAGACCCAGTACTTC

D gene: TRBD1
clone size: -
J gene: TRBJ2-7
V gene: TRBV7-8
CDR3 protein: CASSLVRDRGPYEQYF
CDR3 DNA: TGTGCCAGCAGCTTAGTAAGGGACAGGGGACCCTACGAGCAGTACTTC

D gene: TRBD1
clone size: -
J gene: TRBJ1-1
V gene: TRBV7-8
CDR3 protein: CASSRNRGDTEAFF
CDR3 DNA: TGTGCCAGCAGCCGGAACAGGGGCGACACTGAAGCTTTCTTT

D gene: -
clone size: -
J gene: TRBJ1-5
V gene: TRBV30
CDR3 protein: CAWSVMGDQPQHF
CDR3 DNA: TGTGCCTGGAGTGTAATGGGTGATCAGCCCCAGCATTTT

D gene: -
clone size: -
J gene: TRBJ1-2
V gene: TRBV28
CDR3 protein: CASRRDYGYTF
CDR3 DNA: TGTGCCAGCCGACGGGACTATGGCTACACCTTC

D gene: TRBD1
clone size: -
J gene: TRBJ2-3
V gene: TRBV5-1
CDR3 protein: CASSADRGRGDTQYF
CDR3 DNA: TGCGCCAGCAGCGCGGACAGGGGGCGAGGGGATACGCAGTATTTT

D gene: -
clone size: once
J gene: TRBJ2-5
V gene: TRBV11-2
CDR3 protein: CASRSTPKETQYF
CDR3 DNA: TGTGCCAGCAGGTCAACCCCCAAAGAGACCCAGTACTTC

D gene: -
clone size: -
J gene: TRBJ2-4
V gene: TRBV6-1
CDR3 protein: CASTREGGSKNIQYF
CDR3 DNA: TGTGCCAGCACCAGAGAGGGGGGGTCCAAAAACATTCAGTACTTC

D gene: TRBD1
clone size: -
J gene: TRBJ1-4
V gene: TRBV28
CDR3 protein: CASNHRDRVWIPRKLFF
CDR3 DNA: TGTGCCAGCAATCACCGGGACAGGGTGTGGATCCCGCGGAAACTGTTTTTT

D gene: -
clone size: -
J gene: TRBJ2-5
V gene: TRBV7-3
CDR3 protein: CASSLFGVSQETQYF
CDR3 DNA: TGTGCCAGCAGCTTATTTGGCGTCTCCCAAGAGACCCAGTACTTC

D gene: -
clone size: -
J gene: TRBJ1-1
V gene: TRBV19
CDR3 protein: CASSITNTEAFF
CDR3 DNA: TGTGCCAGTAGTATAACAAATACTGAAGCTTTCTTT

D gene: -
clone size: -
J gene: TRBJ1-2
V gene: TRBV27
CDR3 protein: CASRPPGSALYGYTF
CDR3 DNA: TGTGCCAGCAGGCCCCCCGGTAGTGCTCTTTATGGCTACACCTTC

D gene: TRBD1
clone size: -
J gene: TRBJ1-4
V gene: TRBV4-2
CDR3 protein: CASSPSSGTGEKLFF
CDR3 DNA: TGTGCCAGCAGCCCTTCCAGCGGGACAGGTGAAAAACTGTTTTTT

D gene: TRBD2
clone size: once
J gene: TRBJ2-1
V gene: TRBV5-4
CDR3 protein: CASSLGSSGRSEQFF
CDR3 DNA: TGTGCCAGCAGCTTAGGTAGTAGCGGGAGGTCTGAGCAGTTCTTC

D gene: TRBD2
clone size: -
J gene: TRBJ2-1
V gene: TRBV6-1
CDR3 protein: CASSELAGVFHEQFF
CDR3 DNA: TGTGCCAGCAGTGAACTAGCGGGAGTTTTTCATGAGCAGTTCTTC

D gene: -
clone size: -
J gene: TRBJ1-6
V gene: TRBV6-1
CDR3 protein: CASSDSHFGSPLHF
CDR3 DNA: TGTGCCAGCAGTGACTCTCACTTCGGGTCACCCCTCCACTTT

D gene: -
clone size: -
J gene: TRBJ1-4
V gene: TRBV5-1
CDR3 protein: CASSFGQLTNEKLFF
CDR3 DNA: TGCGCCAGCAGCTTTGGACAGCTAACTAATGAAAAACTGTTTTTT

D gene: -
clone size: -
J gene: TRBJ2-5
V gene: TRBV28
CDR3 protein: CASSLESGLETQYF
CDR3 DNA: TGTGCCAGCAGTTTAGAGTCGGGGCTCGAGACCCAGTACTTC

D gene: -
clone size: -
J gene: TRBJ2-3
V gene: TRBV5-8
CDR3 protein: CASRPGQTDTQYF
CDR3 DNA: TGTGCCAGCAGACCGGGACAAACAGATACGCAGTATTTT

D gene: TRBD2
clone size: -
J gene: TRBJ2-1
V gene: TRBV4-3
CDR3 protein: CASSQGLAGSYNEQFF
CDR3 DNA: TGCGCCAGCAGCCAAGGGCTAGCGGGTTCCTACAATGAGCAGTTCTTC

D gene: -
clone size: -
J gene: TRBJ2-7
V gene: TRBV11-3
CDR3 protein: CASSFPPRPSYEQYF
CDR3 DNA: TGTGCCAGCAGCTTCCCTCCCAGGCCTTCCTACGAGCAGTACTTC

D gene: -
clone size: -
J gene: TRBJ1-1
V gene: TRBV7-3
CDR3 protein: CASSLTVGITEAFF
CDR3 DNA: TGTGCCAGCAGCTTAACGGTGGGGATCACTGAAGCTTTCTTT

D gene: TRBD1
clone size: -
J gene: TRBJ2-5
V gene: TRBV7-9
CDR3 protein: CASSWGQGRETQYF
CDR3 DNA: TGTGCCAGCAGCTGGGGACAGGGAAGAGAGACCCAGTACTTC

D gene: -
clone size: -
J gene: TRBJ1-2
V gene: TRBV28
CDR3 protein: CASSATPYGYTF
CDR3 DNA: TGTGCCAGCAGTGCCACACCCTATGGCTACACCTTC

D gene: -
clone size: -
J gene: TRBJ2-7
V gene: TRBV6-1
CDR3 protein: CASSEDLLGPAYEQYF
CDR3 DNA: TGTGCCAGCAGTGAAGATCTATTGGGGCCAGCCTACGAGCAGTACTTC

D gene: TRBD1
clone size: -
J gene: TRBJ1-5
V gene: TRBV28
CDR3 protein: CASRITGGGQHF
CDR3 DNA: TGTGCCAGCAGGATAACAGGGGGCGGCCAGCATTTT

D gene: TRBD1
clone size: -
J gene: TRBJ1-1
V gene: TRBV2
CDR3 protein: CASDRDVNTEAFF
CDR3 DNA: TGTGCCAGCGACAGGGACGTGAACACTGAAGCTTTCTTT

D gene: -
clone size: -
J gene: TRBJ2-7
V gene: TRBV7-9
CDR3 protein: CASSFTGPSGEQYF
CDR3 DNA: TGTGCCAGCAGCTTTACCGGGCCATCGGGGGAGCAGTACTTC

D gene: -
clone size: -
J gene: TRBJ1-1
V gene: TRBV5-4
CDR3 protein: CASSLVRGMGDTEAFF
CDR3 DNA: TGTGCCAGCAGCTTGGTCAGGGGAATGGGGGACACTGAAGCTTTCTTT

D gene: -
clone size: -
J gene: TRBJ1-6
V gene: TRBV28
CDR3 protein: CASSRGEGRPNSPLHF
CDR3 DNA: TGTGCCAGCAGCCGAGGGGAGGGCAGGCCTAATTCACCCCTCCACTTT

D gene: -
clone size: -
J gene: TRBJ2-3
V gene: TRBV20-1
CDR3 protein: CSASLGDTQYF
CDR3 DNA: TGCAGTGCTTCCCTCGGAGATACGCAGTATTTT

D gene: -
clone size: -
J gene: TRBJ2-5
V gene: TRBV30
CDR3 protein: CAWSVNKGGTQYF
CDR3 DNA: TGTGCCTGGAGTGTCAACAAAGGAGGGACCCAGTACTTC

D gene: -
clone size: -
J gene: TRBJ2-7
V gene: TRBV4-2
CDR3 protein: CASSQDIGSYEQYF
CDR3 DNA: TGTGCCAGCAGCCAAGATATAGGGTCCTACGAGCAGTACTTC

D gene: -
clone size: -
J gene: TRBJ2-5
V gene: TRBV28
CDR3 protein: CASSLWLANSETQYF
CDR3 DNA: TGTGCCAGCAGTTTATGGCTAGCTAATTCGGAGACCCAGTACTTC

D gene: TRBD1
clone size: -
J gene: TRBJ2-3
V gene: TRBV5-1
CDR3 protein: CASSLGDRGLADTQYF
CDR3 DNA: TGCGCCAGCAGCTTAGGGGACAGGGGTTTAGCGGATACGCAGTATTTT

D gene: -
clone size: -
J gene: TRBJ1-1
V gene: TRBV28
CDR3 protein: CASSLGEFGAEAFF
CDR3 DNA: TGTGCCAGCAGTTTGGGGGAATTTGGCGCTGAAGCTTTCTTT

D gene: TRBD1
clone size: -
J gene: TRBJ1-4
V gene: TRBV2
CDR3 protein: CARRTGGNEKLFF
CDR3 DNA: TGTGCCAGAAGGACAGGGGGCAATGAAAAACTGTTTTTT

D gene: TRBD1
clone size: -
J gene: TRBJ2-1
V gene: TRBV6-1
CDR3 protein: CASAGPERGRGEQFF
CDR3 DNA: TGTGCCAGCGCCGGCCCAGAGAGGGGGCGCGGTGAGCAGTTCTTC

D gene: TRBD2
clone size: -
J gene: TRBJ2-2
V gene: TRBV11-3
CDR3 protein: CASSAGVNTGELFF
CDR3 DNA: TGTGCCAGCAGCGCGGGGGTAAACACCGGGGAGCTGTTTTTT

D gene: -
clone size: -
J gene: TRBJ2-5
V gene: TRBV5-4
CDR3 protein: CASSFFEEAGRGTQYF
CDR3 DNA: TGTGCCAGCAGCTTCTTTGAGGAAGCGGGCCGGGGGACCCAGTACTTC